What follows are 25 T cell receptor beta chains derived from one specimen sequenced in a study of T cells expressing NK-cell markers. TCRdb reworked the 5' RACE reads into one entry per CDR3 protein, no DNA. The specimen's table records approximately 550,000 distinct CDR3 sequences. Sequencing was carried out using blood T cells: a sorted CD56 or NKG2C T cell subset, CD4+ or CD8+ T cells, or bulk PBMC T cells (not recorded which). The receptors derive from a man younger than 35 in good health.

The chain uses TRBV18 and TRBJ2-2. Per germline, CDR1 KGHSH and CDR2 LQKENI. The CDR3 extends over 15 amino acids. The CDR3 loop is CASSSLSANTGELFF.

This CDR3 is CASGIPGGWSDTQYF. The rearrangement uses TRBV11-2 and TRBJ2-3; TCRdb reports TRBD1, a call that lacks DNA to check it against. Per germline, CDR1 SGHAT and CDR2 FQNNGV. This CDR3 comprises 15 residues.

The chain recombines TRBV6-1 with TRBJ1-3; TCRdb reports TRBD1, a call that lacks DNA to check it against. Germline CDR1 and CDR2: MNHNS and SASEGT. This CDR3 region has 13 residues. Here the CDR3 reads CGEGDPGGNTIYF.

The chain's CDR3 is CSARLAGRLFF. The rearrangement joins TRBV20-1 to TRBJ2-1; the TCRdb D gene call, TRBD2, has no DNA to confirm it. Per germline, CDR1 DFQATT and CDR2 SNEGSKA (reference sequence). CDR3 length equals 11 residues.

This chain connects TRBV29-1 to TRBJ2-2; the TCRdb D gene call, TRBD1, has no DNA to confirm it. The CDR3 totals 14 residues. In germline, CDR1 is SQVTM, CDR2 ANQGSEA. CDR3 protein: CSVRTGVITGELFF.

The CDR3 is CASSPPSRHQYF. The V gene is TRBV18, the J gene TRBJ2-4. The length of the CDR3 is 12 residues. Germline-derived CDR1 and CDR2 are KGHSH and LQKENI.

The rearrangement joins TRBV12-3 or TRBV12-4 to TRBJ2-7; TCRdb designates TRBD2, a call that cannot be tested without DNA. This CDR3 has 14 amino acids. CDR3 sequence reads: CASTETSGQYEQYF.

This chain joins TRBV6-5 and TRBJ2-3; TCRdb picks TRBD2, but there is no DNA to check that call. Germline CDR1 is MNHEY and CDR2 is SVGAGI. The CDR3 has 17 residues. The CDR3 sequence: CASSSTWGSGVTDTQYF.

The chain combines TRBV14 with TRBJ2-5; TCRdb calls TRBD1, which cannot be checked without DNA. The CDR3 has 15 amino acids. The V gene's germline CDR1 is SGHDN and CDR2 FVKESK. The CDR3 protein is CASSPGTGYGETQYF.

The V gene is TRBV7-9, the J gene TRBJ1-5. Germline lookup yields CDR1 SEHNR and CDR2 FQNEAQ (reference sequence). This CDR3 contains 16 residues. CDR3 in amino acids: CASSLRSQAGNQPQHF.

The genes are TRBV4-2 and TRBJ2-7; TCRdb returns TRBD2, unconfirmable since there is no DNA. Per the germline V gene, CDR1 is LGHNA and CDR2 is YNFKEQ. The CDR3 sequence is 15 residues long. CDR3 sequence: CASSLPGTAVYEQYF.

The genes are TRBV10-3 and TRBJ2-1; no DNA is available, so the TRBD2 call from TCRdb remains unchecked. Germline V gene lookup returns CDR1 ENHRY and CDR2 SYGVKD. This CDR3 has 13 residues. CDR3 in amino acids: CALSGTSGNEQFF.

This CDR3 is CAARRDSQETQYF. This rearrangement joins TRBV10-3 to TRBJ2-5; the TRBD1 assignment by TCRdb is unverifiable without DNA. Looked up from germline, CDR1 is ENHRY and CDR2 is SYGVKD. This CDR3 contains 13 residues.

This chain links TRBV12-3 or TRBV12-4 with TRBJ1-2; as DNA is missing, the TRBD1 call by TCRdb cannot be tested. The CDR3 has 15 amino acids. CDR3 residues: CASRLTEQGSYGYTF.

The chain combines TRBV28 with TRBJ1-1. This CDR3 region has 12 residues. Germline V gene data show CDR1 as MDHEN and CDR2 as SYDVKM. CDR3 sequence: CASRIGETEAFF.

The J gene is TRBJ2-1, the V gene TRBV4-3. Germline assignment: CDR1 LGHNA and CDR2 YSLEER. The CDR3 loop spans 15 amino acids. CDR3 region: CASSPKDSSYNEQFF.

The chain joins TRBV29-1 to TRBJ2-3; TCRdb's D call, TRBD1, is unchecked because there is no DNA. The CDR3 extends over 13 amino acids. Germline V CDR1 and CDR2: SQVTM, ANQGSEA. CDR3 region: CSVVSRVTDTQYF.

J is TRBJ1-1 and V is TRBV28. This CDR3 spans 13 amino acids. Germline lookup yields CDR1 MDHEN and CDR2 SYDVKM. The CDR3: CASGEDMNTEAFF.

The chain couples TRBV4-3 to TRBJ2-1; TCRdb names TRBD2, which stays unverified in the absence of DNA. This CDR3 comprises 15 residues. The germline V gene has CDR1 LGHNA and CDR2 YSLEER. The CDR3 protein is CASSPRLARDNEQFF.

The CDR3 sequence: CASSDPTASTDTQYF. The rearrangement joins TRBV6-1 to TRBJ2-3. CDR1 and CDR2 (germline): MNHNS, SASEGT. This CDR3 has 15 residues.

This rearrangement joins TRBV7-2 to TRBJ2-7; the TRBD1 assignment by TCRdb is unverifiable without DNA. The CDR3 length is 14 residues. Germline values: CDR1 SGHTA, CDR2 FQGNSA. CDR3 in amino acids: CASSFRGSGYEQYF.

The chain couples TRBV5-1 to TRBJ2-2; with no DNA, the TCRdb D assignment of TRBD1 cannot be verified. The CDR3 contains 14 residues. The germline V gene encodes CDR1 SGHRS and CDR2 YFSETQ. CDR3 region: CASREGHNNGELFF.

This chain connects TRBV5-6 to TRBJ2-2; TCRdb names TRBD1, which stays unverified in the absence of DNA. Germline lookup yields CDR1 SGHDT and CDR2 YYEEEE. This CDR3 spans 18 amino acids. The CDR3 sequence: CASSHFTTGQANTGELFF.

V gene TRBV20-1 combines with J gene TRBJ2-7. The germline V gene encodes CDR1 DFQATT and CDR2 SNEGSKA (reference sequence). The CDR3 length is 15 residues. The CDR3 sequence is CSARDPGMDLREQYF.

V gene TRBV7-6 combines with J gene TRBJ2-3; TCRdb outputs TRBD1, but without DNA this stays unchecked. This CDR3 region has 15 residues. Looked up from germline, CDR1 is SGHVS and CDR2 is FNYEAQ. The CDR3 sequence: CASSLARTGSDTQYF.